This T cell receptor (beta chain) was documented in a study of T cell responses to AZD1222 COVID-19 vaccine (dated by TCRdb to the early 2020s). Regarding the complete study: AZD1222 recipients given second doses at about 4 weeks or at about 12 weeks were pooled, since spike-specific TCR depth and breadth were not found to differ between the two schedules. A total of 233 trial participants underwent TCR sequencing, of whom around 200 received two doses of AZD1222 and some 26 received two doses of the MenACWY control vaccine. Trial participants were enrolled by age into 18-55, 56-69 and 70-plus year subgroups, with roughly 150, 30 and 60 TCR-sequenced participants respectively.

Explained via the paper, the time point label denotes: baseline before first vaccination. Vaccinee samples came from UK trials COV001 and COV002, including a single-blind randomized controlled phase 2/3 trial of AZD1222 (ChAdOx1 nCoV-19) in healthy adults. For TCRbeta chain sequencing, PBMC samples were collected from trial participants at day 0 and at day 28 after the second dose. A word on this clone: Its antigen is still unknown. No base-level quality is on record; no much larger clone is a single base apart.

CDR1 SGDLS and CDR2 YYNGEE were looked up in the germline V gene. A distance of 7 bases separates the germline ends of V and J, which lose 2 bases and 1 base respectively. The CDR3 numbers 14 residues from cysteine through phenylalanine. Left in the record is the CDR3 DNA by itself, 42 bases read in frame from the first base. What the research found in general, with its limitations: Because no samples from the day 14 peak response were available, repertoires could be characterized only after the peak T cell response. Most participants were white British and females outnumbered males, and the authors suggested that clonal diversity may have been underestimated. A significant rise in spike-specific TCR breadth and depth was observed after two AZD1222 doses relative to day 0 and relative to MenACWY recipients. Reportedly, almost half of the unique spike-specific TCRs recognized epitopes lying outside the regions that are mutated in the B.1.351 and B.1.1.7 variants. The 56-69-year group was small, and its depth increase did not reach significance, likely because of low power. The vaccine-associated CD4 TCRs covered the entire spike protein, and the dominant responses fell in regions 160-218 and 743-854. Conclusions about previously exposed vaccinees were limited because only six AZD1222 recipients were SARS-CoV-2 seropositive at baseline.

The CDR3 regions of human TCRbeta chains were analyzed by immunosequencing. As for the original processing: TCRs in the repertoires were matched against a reference library of SARS-CoV-2-specific TCRs that had been generated with the MIRA antigen-specificity platform. Breadth was defined as the fraction of unique TCRs that were SARS-CoV-2-associated. Depth was defined as the fraction of total T cells that were SARS-CoV-2-associated. Using the MIRA data, each spike-specific TCR was assigned both to the spike region to which the TCR was reactive and to a CD4 or CD8 class. Log10-transformed breadth and depth values were compared by one-way ANOVA with Sidak's multiple comparisons tests. Held by TCRdb, this immuneACCESS table contains in-frame sequences only and omits some clones. Under half of the omission traces to an unresolved V gene where checked; the cause of the rest is unknown. That table supplies the V and J calls and clone size; D and trimming were determined from the DNA. The sample table records some 120,000 clones; 90% of these occur just once. The top ten clonotypes cover approximately 7.6% of the sample.

This receptor was identified in an adult in good health. The rearranged segments are TRBV9 and TRBJ1-3; TRBD1 is perhaps the D gene, given 5 matching bases. The sample here was peripheral blood, taken on day 0 of AZD1222 vaccination. The CDR3 loop reads CASSVDSSGNTIYF. The DNA sequence is as follows: TGTGCCAGCAGCGTCGACAGTTCTGGAAACACCATATATTTT.